A selection of T cell receptor beta chains follows, all from one sample in a study of T-cell reconstitution after alpha-beta-depleted transplantation in children. TCRdb fed the PCR reads into MiXCR, producing one record per CDR3 protein. The sample carries a few hundred thousand distinct CDR3 sequences, 9.7% recorded once. Source: PBMCs from the stem cell graft donor, taken from the stem cell graft. All receptors derive from a human donor who donated a stem cell graft to a child with SCID. Both conserved end residues are part of each CDR3.

TRBV5-1	TRBJ1-2	CASARGDYGYTF
TRBV7-3	TRBJ1-1	CASSSGGGQNTEAFF
TRBV7-2	TRBJ2-1	CASSFKAGGPVEQFF
TRBV5-1	TRBJ1-4	CASSPWTGKNEKLFF
TRBV20-1	TRBJ1-2	CSVIGQHYGYTF
TRBV12-3/TRBV12-4	TRBJ2-5	CASTQTAETQYF
TRBV12-3/TRBV12-4	TRBJ1-4	CASSLRTDATNEKLFF
TRBV5-1	TRBJ2-1	CASSLQQNEQFF
TRBV6-5	TRBJ2-3	CASSSRYPRGEGTDTQYF
TRBV5-1	TRBJ1-3	CASSQGTVASGNTIYF
TRBV6-2/TRBV6-3	TRBJ1-5	CASSPIQMGNQPQHF
TRBV4-1	TRBJ2-3	CASSQDSGGRADTQYF
TRBV19	TRBJ1-5	CASSIRQFYSNQPQHF
TRBV20-1	TRBJ1-1	CSARVYGRSMNTEAFF
TRBV20-1	TRBJ1-2	CSAAGSNYGYTF
TRBV12-3/TRBV12-4	TRBJ2-3	CASSLSVTNTDTQYF
TRBV20-1	TRBJ1-4	CSAQDRGTNEKLFF
TRBV5-1	TRBJ1-2	CASSLMENPNYGYTF
TRBV20-1	TRBJ1-2	CSARSRYGYTF
TRBV5-1	TRBJ2-3	CASAERGDDTQYF
TRBV27	TRBJ1-1	CASSPAGTESINTEAFF
TRBV2	TRBJ2-1	CASSVSRAYNEQFF
TRBV12-3/TRBV12-4	TRBJ1-1	CASSFGRGLNTEAFF
TRBV7-9	TRBJ1-1	CASSAGQWEAFF
TRBV7-9	TRBJ2-1	CASSTGTSGGAYNEQFF
TRBV10-1	TRBJ2-3	CASGQGELSSTDTQYF
TRBV6-5	TRBJ2-3	CASSYSTSGGRYTQYF
TRBV5-1	TRBJ2-7	CASSLAGARSYEQYF